This TCR beta chain is drawn from a study of blood T cell repertoires in COVID-19 (TCRdb year 2020). About the study as a whole: Samples from collaborators originated in the United States, Italy and Spain and spanned both the acute and convalescent phases of COVID-19. Deeply sampled blood TCRbeta repertoires from subjects exposed to, actively infected with, or recovered from COVID-19 were included in the dataset. Samples came from the ongoing ImmuneRACE study (first 160 participants) plus 1,254 subjects from 6 global collaborators. HLA class I and class II types, where available, came from metadata supplied by the sample provider rather than from assay-based typing. A de-identified subject ID, COVID-19 status, age in years and sex were almost always included in the sample metadata. The repertoires were made available in a free public database intended to serve as a resource for research on the immune response to SARS-CoV-2. The prospective study material was composed of cDNA or gDNA derived from T cells, B-cell-depleted T cells, or PBMCs. Here is what the overall study found, with its caveats: Clinical and demographic metadata were provided uncurated, with the amount varying by source and participant.

The immunoSEQ Assay, a bias-controlled multiplex PCR, was used to amplify TCRbeta CDR3 regions from genomic DNA. The study's processing was this. The number of nucleated cells in each sample was estimated by amplification of reference gene primers within the assay. Sequence reads were collapsed and filtered to measure the absolute abundance of every unique TCRbeta CDR3 rearrangement. For each sample, productive Simpson clonality was calculated as the square root of Simpson's diversity index across productive rearrangements. The table comes from immuneACCESS by way of TCRdb, which keeps in-frame sequences with V and J called. Part of the clones is missing from these tables; in studies checked, under half for an unresolved V gene and the rest for unknown reasons. D and trimming were read from the DNA, whereas the V and J calls and clone size are those reported in that table. Present in this sample are approximately 300,000 clones, 80% to 90% of which were seen just once. The top ten hold approximately 4.2% of the sample.

Inclusive of the bounding cysteine and phenylalanine, the CDR3 is 12 residues long. The entry retains the CDR3 DNA only, 36 bases that are in frame from base 1. V sheds 0 bases and J sheds 8 bases, leaving 8 bases between their ends. CDR1 and CDR2, per the germline V gene (reference sequence), are SGHNT and YYREEE. Whole blood was collected in K2EDTA tubes by collaborating institutions according to the institutions' own protocols. Collaborator samples were shipped for TCRbeta analysis as frozen whole blood, isolated PBMCs, or DNA extracted from either sample type. Points on this clone: The specificity of this receptor is unknown. No base quality values were provided; no much bigger clone lies one nucleotide off.

The V and J segments used are TRBV5-4 and TRBJ1-2, with TRBD1 tentatively as D gene (5 bases match). Material: peripheral blood. This receptor was identified in a man aged 35-49 years with acute or convalescent COVID-19. The CDR3 protein sequence reads: CASSLGGTGYTF. The sequenced DNA: TGTGCCAGCAGCTTGGGGGGCACAGGCTACACCTTC. Beyond the CDR3, the reference TRBV5-4 and TRBJ1-2 genes provide the residues; the full variable domain reads: ETGVTQSPTHLIKTRGQQVTLRCSSQSGHNTVSWYQQALGQGPQFIFQYYREEENGRGNFPPRFSGLQFPNYSSELNVNALELDDSALYLCASSLGGTGYTFGSGTRLTVV.